The 30 T cell receptor beta chains below were found in one sample sequenced in a study of shared clonotypes between healthy human individuals. Some clones are missing from TCRdb's copy, which holds only in-frame ones; the method was immunoSEQ multiplex PCR. The sample shows around 2.1 million clones, under 97% of them seen only once. The material sequenced was naive CD4+ T cells sorted from blood. Noted subset: CD45RA+ positively selected. The receptors here all came from a man between 18 and 29 years old in good health.

This chain uses TRBV9 with TRBJ2-7; D may be TRBD2 (5 bases). Trimming pared 3 bases from V and 3 bases from J, leaving 16 bases between. The germline V gene has CDR1 SGDLS and CDR2 YYNGEE. CDR3 length: 15 amino acids. In nucleotides, the CDR3 is TGTGCCAGCAGCGCCGGACCTACTAGAGACTACGAGCAGTACTTC. It specifies CASSAGPTRDYEQYF. Looking up the rest from reference TRBV9 and TRBJ2-7 gives the full variable domain: DSGVTQTPKHLITATGQRVTLRCSPRSGDLSVYWYQQSLDQGLQFLIQYYNGEERAKGNILERFSAQQFPDLHSELNLSSLELGDSALYFCASSAGPTRDYEQYFGPGTRLTVT.

The chain uses TRBV30 and TRBJ2-2; D gene ambiguous. CDR3 size: 16 residues. The germline V and J ends were trimmed by 0 bases and 4 bases, with 15 bases remaining between them. CDR1 and CDR2 from the germline V gene are GTSNPN and SVGIG (reference sequence). CDR3 sequence reads: CAWSVLGKGTTGELFF. The CDR3 region has the DNA TGTGCCTGGAGTGTTCTGGGAAAAGGCACCACCGGGGAGCTGTTTTTT.

This chain joins TRBV12-5 and TRBJ2-1; 7 bases are a match to TRBD1. The CDR3 is 17 amino acids. Looked up from germline, CDR1 is LGHNT and CDR2 is FRNRAP. Germline trimming cut 1 base from V and 5 bases from J; bases unmatched to any gene: 11. The CDR3 nucleotides are TGTGCTAGTGGTTTGGCCCAGAAGACAGGGTTTAACAATGAGCAGTTCTTC. Its translation is CASGLAQKTGFNNEQFF.

This rearrangement joins TRBV5-1 to TRBJ2-7; possible D gene TRBD1, 6 bases. Germline values: CDR1 SGHRS, CDR2 YFSETQ. This CDR3 is built from 15 residues. Trimming shortened V by 2 bases and J by 4 bases, and 16 bases separated the two germline ends. CDR3 residues: CASSFDRPPGYEQYF. CDR3 DNA: TGCGCCAGCAGCTTTGACAGGCCCCCTGGTTACGAGCAGTACTTC. The full variable domain, with the rest looked up from reference TRBV5-1 and TRBJ2-7, is KAGVTQTPRYLIKTRGQQVTLSCSPISGHRSVSWYQQTPGQGLQFLFEYFSETQRNKGNFPGRFSGRQFSNSRSEMNVSTLELGDSALYLCASSFDRPPGYEQYFGPGTRLTVT.

This clone was picked up one time. Other DNA sequences in the same sample also yield this CDR3. The chain joins TRBV29-1 to TRBJ1-1, with 7 positions matching TRBD1. This CDR3 has 13 residues. Losses at the gene ends were 0 bases for V and 5 bases for J; bases not matched to a gene: 3. The germline CDR1 and CDR2 sequences are SQVTM and ANQGSEA. As DNA, the CDR3 is TGCAGCGTTGAAGAAGGGGGCAGGACTGAAGCTTTCTTT. This codes for CSVEEGGRTEAFF. Complete variable domain (other parts from reference TRBV29-1 and TRBJ1-1): SAVISQKPSRDICQRGTSLTIQCQVDSQVTMMFWYRQQPGQSLTLIATANQGSEATYESGFVIDKFPISRPNLTFSTLTVSNMSPEDSSIYLCSVEEGGRTEAFFGQGTRLTVV.

As to this clone: The same CDR3 can be traced to other DNA sequences in this sample. The V call is TRBV5-1, the J call TRBJ2-7; 10 nucleotides align to TRBD2. From germline, CDR1 is SGHRS and CDR2 YFSETQ. The CDR3 has 13 amino acids. Trimming took 5 bases from V and 3 from J; bases not matched to a gene: 2. The CDR3 protein is CASSPSGGYEQYF. DNA for the CDR3: TGCGCCAGCAGTCCTAGCGGGGGCTACGAGCAGTACTTC.

This chain connects TRBV6-5 to TRBJ2-2, with a weak D call TRBD2 (5 bases). The CDR3 has 16 residues. Germline CDR1 and CDR2: MNHEY and SVGAGI. Trimming left V 0 bases short and J 3 bases short, with 11 bases between. CDR3 residues: CASSYSASLYTGELFF. CDR3 sequence (DNA): TGTGCCAGCAGTTACTCGGCTAGCTTATACACCGGGGAGCTGTTTTTT.

Only one count was recorded for this clone. This sequence joins TRBV7-2 and TRBJ1-2; 10 nucleotides agree with TRBD1. The CDR3 runs to 15 residues. Germline assignment: CDR1 SGHTA and CDR2 FQGNSA. With V trimmed by 4 bases and J by 4 bases, 6 bases remained unmatched. DNA of the CDR3: TGTGCCAGCAGCTCCCGGGACAGGGGACTCTATGGCTACACCTTC. Residues: CASSSRDRGLYGYTF.

The V and J genes are TRBV5-1 and TRBJ2-7, with D maybe TRBD2 (5 bases). V gave up 3 bases and J gave up 4 bases, with 20 bases separating them. This CDR3 has 16 residues. Germline values: CDR1 SGHRS, CDR2 YFSETQ. Here the CDR3 DNA reads TGCGCCAGCAGCTCTCGTGGGAGAAGAAGCGTATACGAGCAGTACTTC. This sequence encodes CASSSRGRRSVYEQYF. The variable domain in full, with the rest retrieved from reference TRBV5-1 and TRBJ2-7, is KAGVTQTPRYLIKTRGQQVTLSCSPISGHRSVSWYQQTPGQGLQFLFEYFSETQRNKGNFPGRFSGRQFSNSRSEMNVSTLELGDSALYLCASSSRGRRSVYEQYFGPGTRLTVT.

V usage is TRBV6-1 and J usage is TRBJ1-5, with a tentative D call TRBD1 (6 bases). This CDR3 spans 15 amino acids. V was cut by 6 bases and J by 3 bases, with 15 bases left in between. From germline, CDR1 is MNHNS and CDR2 SASEGT. The CDR3 reads CASRPQQGPNQPQHF. The CDR3 DNA reads TGTGCCAGCAGACCCCAGCAGGGGCCCAATCAGCCCCAGCATTTT.

The J gene is TRBJ2-1, the V gene TRBV5-1, with TRBD1 matching 7 bases. The CDR3 sequence is 15 residues long. V shed 4 bases, J shed 0 bases, and the junction held 4 bases outside the gene matches. Per the germline V gene, CDR1 is SGHRS and CDR2 is YFSETQ. The chain's CDR3 is CASSPDRFSYNEQFF. The CDR3 nucleotides read TGCGCCAGCAGCCCGGACAGGTTCTCCTACAATGAGCAGTTCTTC.

This clone was seen once. CDR3 sequence (DNA): TGTGCCAGCAGCGTAGCTTCGGGGCGCGGGGCAACTAATGAAAAACTGTTTTTT. Translated: CASSVASGRGATNEKLFF. J is TRBJ1-4 and V is TRBV9; D possibly corresponds to TRBD1 (5 bases). This CDR3 is 18 amino acids long. Germline V CDR1 and CDR2: SGDLS, YYNGEE. V was clipped by 0 bases and J by 0 bases, with 15 bases between them.

This clone has a single count. The V call is TRBV28, the J call TRBJ2-7; the D gene is possibly TRBD1 (6 bases). The CDR3 spans 15 residues. Trimming removed 3 bases at V and 2 bases at J, with 14 bases between. The germline CDR1 and CDR2 sequences are MDHEN and SYDVKM. In DNA form, the CDR3 reads TGTGCCAGCAGTTTCACCCAGACAGGAACCTACGAGCAGTACTTC. This gives the protein CASSFTQTGTYEQYF.

This clone occurred once. This sequence joins TRBV6-1 and TRBJ1-2; 8 bases map to TRBD1. The CDR3 is made up of 15 amino acids. Germline CDR1 reads MNHNS; CDR2 reads SASEGT. The trim removed 2 bases at V and 7 bases at J, leaving 9 bases unmatched. The CDR3 sequence is CASSESMGQAGGYTF. For the CDR3, the DNA is TGTGCCAGCAGTGAAAGCATGGGACAGGCGGGTGGCTACACCTTC.

The J gene is TRBJ1-6, the V gene TRBV6-6, with 7 bases matching TRBD1. The J segment lost 9 bases and the V segment lost 6 bases, leaving 11 bases of the junction unmatched. The CDR3 spans 15 residues. CDR1 is MNHNY, CDR2 SVGAGI, per germline (reference sequence). Here the CDR3 DNA reads TGTGCCAGCAGCCGTACAGGGGCCCTAGGTTCACCCCTCCACTTT. It is translated as CASSRTGALGSPLHF.

The rearrangement joins TRBV19 to TRBJ2-2; maybe TRBD1 (5 bases). The CDR3 has 13 amino acids. Germline CDR1 is LNHDA and CDR2 is SQIVND (reference sequence). CDR3 amino acids: CARSRDNTGELFF. In DNA, the CDR3 is TGTGCTCGTAGCAGGGATAACACCGGGGAGCTGTTTTTT.

This chain uses TRBV4-1 with TRBJ2-6, with 9 bases lining up with TRBD1. V dropped 6 bases and J dropped 0; count of bases not matched to a gene: 12. CDR1 is MGHRA, CDR2 YSYEKL, per germline. The CDR3 spans 19 residues. The CDR3 DNA reads as TGCGCCAGCAGATCTCACCGGGGACAGGGCAACTCTGGGGCCAACGTCCTGACTTTC. It is translated as CASRSHRGQGNSGANVLTF.

The V and J genes are TRBV2 and TRBJ2-3; D is ambiguous. The CDR3 length is 14 residues. Trimming left V 3 bases short and J 3 bases short, with 10 bases between. Germline CDR1 is SNHLY and CDR2 is FYNNEI. The DNA for the CDR3 is TGTGCCAGCAGTGAGCGGTTGGGGACAGATACGCAGTATTTT. Protein product: CASSERLGTDTQYF.

The rearrangement joins TRBV19 to TRBJ2-7; D might be TRBD1 or TRBD2, each matching 5 bases. The CDR3 extends over 15 amino acids. Between the trimmed V and J ends, which lost 1 base and 3 bases, there was a span of 13 bases. CDR1 and CDR2 (germline): LNHDA, SQIVND (reference sequence). Here the CDR3 DNA reads TGTGCCAGTAGTATAGTTGGGACGAGGGGCTACGAGCAGTACTTC. It codes for CASSIVGTRGYEQYF.

The rearrangement uses TRBV27 and TRBJ2-6; the D is unclear. The CDR3 has 16 amino acids. The V gene lost 6 bases and the J gene lost 2 bases, with 14 bases spanning the gap. Germline V CDR1 and CDR2: MNHEY, SMNVEV (reference sequence). CDR3: CASSPLVGTGANVLTF. The CDR3, as DNA: TGTGCCAGCAGCCCTCTGGTGGGAACTGGGGCCAACGTCCTGACTTTC.

V is TRBV7-2 and J is TRBJ2-3, with D possibly being TRBD2 (6 bases). Germline-derived CDR1 and CDR2 are SGHTA and FQGNSA. The V gene lost 3 bases and the J gene lost 2 bases, with 12 bases spanning the gap. This CDR3 spans 15 amino acids. The CDR3 spells CASSLTSRYTDTQYF. CDR3 bases: TGTGCCAGCAGCTTGACTAGTCGTTACACAGATACGCAGTATTTT.

The chain uses TRBV5-1 and TRBJ2-1, with D tentatively TRBD2 (5 bases). The CDR3 length is 14 residues. V shed 1 base and J shed 6 bases, with 11 bases lying between them. Per the germline V gene, CDR1 is SGHRS and CDR2 is YFSETQ. The CDR3 region is CASSLSFAGNEQFF. The CDR3 DNA is TGCGCCAGCAGCTTGAGCTTTGCGGGCAATGAGCAGTTCTTC. Combining the CDR3 with reference TRBV5-1 and TRBJ2-1 gives the whole variable domain KAGVTQTPRYLIKTRGQQVTLSCSPISGHRSVSWYQQTPGQGLQFLFEYFSETQRNKGNFPGRFSGRQFSNSRSEMNVSTLELGDSALYLCASSLSFAGNEQFFGPGTRLTVL.

The chain combines TRBV5-1 with TRBJ1-5; D not certain. Per the germline V gene, CDR1 is SGHRS and CDR2 is YFSETQ. The CDR3 is made up of 14 amino acids. Trimming left V 0 bases short and J 7 bases short, with 11 bases between. In DNA, the CDR3 is TGCGCCAGCAGCTTGGCCCCATTGGGCCAGCCCCAGCATTTT. Amino acids: CASSLAPLGQPQHF.

In DNA form, the CDR3 reads TGTGCCAGCTCCGCCGGGGGGACCCAGTACTTC. This sequence encodes CASSAGGTQYF. V and J are TRBV19 and TRBJ2-5, with D maybe TRBD2 (6 bases). CDR3 length: 11 amino acids. V was pared by 9 bases and J by 7 bases, with 12 bases between. Germline lookup yields CDR1 LNHDA and CDR2 SQIVND (reference sequence).

This clone was observed a few times. The genes are TRBV19 and TRBJ2-7; the D gene is possibly TRBD2 (5 bases). The CDR3 has 14 amino acids. Deletions cut 3 bases from V and 3 bases from J, with 12 bases between. The V gene's germline CDR1 is LNHDA and CDR2 SQIVND (reference sequence). The chain's CDR3 is CASSISGLNYEQYF. Here the CDR3 DNA reads TGTGCCAGTAGTATTTCCGGACTGAACTACGAGCAGTACTTC.

This clone was recorded only once. The rearrangement uses TRBV10-1 and TRBJ2-3; no firm D call. V shed 4 bases and J shed 6 bases, with 14 bases lying between them. Per germline, CDR1 WNHNN and CDR2 SYGVQD (reference sequence). CDR3 size: 14 residues. The DNA of the CDR3 is TGCGCCAGCAGTGGGGCCAGTATTGCGGATACGCAGTATTTT. It translates to CASSGASIADTQYF.

The V call is TRBV20-1, the J call TRBJ1-2, with D maybe TRBD1 (5 bases). Trimming cost V 2 bases and J 8 bases, with 9 bases left between them. The CDR3 extends over 11 amino acids. Germline CDR1 is DFQATT and CDR2 is SNEGSKA (reference sequence). As DNA, the CDR3 is TGCAGTGCTAGACAGGGTAGGGGCTACACCTTC. This translates into CSARQGRGYTF.

The rearrangement joins TRBV6-1 to TRBJ2-2, with TRBD2 matching over 7 bases. V trimming: 6 bases; J trimming: 4 bases; junction bases outside the gene matches: 8. The length of the CDR3 is 15 residues. Germline assignment: CDR1 MNHNS and CDR2 SASEGT. CDR3 nucleotides: TGTGCCAGCAGGCTACGGACTAGTGCCACCGGGGAGCTGTTTTTT. Protein product: CASRLRTSATGELFF.

This sequence joins TRBV7-8 and TRBJ1-5, with D unresolved. CDR1 and CDR2 from the germline V gene are SGHVS and FQNEAQ. Deletions cut 1 base from V and 0 bases from J, with 10 bases between. There are 16 residues in the CDR3. The chain's CDR3 is CASSLVAGVSNQPQHF. CDR3 coding DNA: TGTGCCAGCAGCTTAGTCGCTGGAGTTAGCAATCAGCCCCAGCATTTT.

Here the CDR3 reads CASSLGRLAGAMQETQYF. The CDR3, as DNA: TGTGCCAGCAGCTTAGGGAGACTGGCGGGGGCCATGCAAGAGACCCAGTACTTC. The chain couples TRBV7-8 to TRBJ2-5; possibly TRBD2 for D (7 bases). The V end was cut by 1 base, the J end by 2 bases, with 20 bases between. CDR1 is SGHVS, CDR2 FQNEAQ, per germline. This CDR3 region has 18 residues.